This T cell receptor beta chain is from a study of T cells in Graves' hyperthyroidism and ophthalmopathy. This clonotype has more than one count but fewer than ten. TCR beta CDR3 sequences were amplified from RNA transcripts. Carried out on the TCR CDR3, a first-round RT-PCR used the HTBI primer set. MiXCR was run by TCRdb on the multiplex PCR reads, yielding one entry per CDR3 protein. Of fewer than 350,000 distinct CDR3 sequences listed, 15% to 20% were seen once; the top ten hold roughly 49%. Germline V gives CDR1 LNHDA, CDR2 SQIVND (reference sequence). The CDR3 covers 19 residues. Between the trimmed V and J ends, which lost 3 bases and 0 bases, there was a span of 21 bases.

The chain carries TRBV19 and TRBJ2-4; the D is unclear. Sequenced: blood. This TCR was sampled from a woman between 50 and 59 years old with Graves' hyperthyroidism. Here the CDR3 DNA reads TGTGCCAGTAGTATGACCCCCCCCGCCAGGAATCTAGCCAAAAACATTCAGTACTTC. Residues: CASSMTPPARNLAKNIQYF.